The T cell receptor beta chain under discussion was sequenced for a study of blood T cell repertoires in COVID-19. At the level of the study: Acute and convalescent COVID-19 samples came from the United States, Italy and Spain.

How the authors handled the data: For nucleated cells, counts were estimated from reference gene primer amplification. TCRdb keeps only in-frame clones here, not all; method: immunoSEQ multiplex PCR. V, J and clone size derive from that table, while D and trimming were established from the DNA sequence. This table has about 100,000 clones, 75% to 90% appearing once. V dropped 3 bases and J dropped 7; count of bases not matched to a gene: 6. There are 14 residues in the CDR3. CDR1 is LGHDT and CDR2 is YNNKEL in the germline V gene (reference sequence). Input material: peripheral blood. The V call is TRBV3-1 (or the pseudogene TRBV3-2), the J call TRBJ2-1, with TRBD1 identical over 7 bases. This sequence was found in a human donor with active COVID-19. The donor label of this sample is uncertain. DNA of the CDR3: TGTGCCAGCAGCCATCCTATACAGGGGAATGAGCAGTTCTTC. This translates into CASSHPIQGNEQFF.